The 29 T cell receptor beta chains below were found in one sample sequenced in a study of beta chain features in type 1 diabetes. Study-level points and caveats: Among patients with Type 1 diabetes, TCRB CDR3s were moderately but significantly shorter in every one of the four CD4+ subsets.

The isolated RNA, all of it, was reverse transcribed, so expressed TCRB transcripts were what got sequenced. Profiled with immunoSEQ multiplex PCR; TCRdb holds only in-frame clones, not every one. The sample lists a few hundred thousand clones; over 9% were seen once. Antigen specificity for these receptors is unknown. Sequencing was carried out using central memory CD4+ T cells from blood. The receptor set was obtained from a man aged 30-40 years with type 1 diabetes.

The CDR3 nucleotides read TGTGCCAGCAGCTCCCGGGCGGCGAGACAAGAGACCCAGTACTTC. Its translation: CASSSRAARQETQYF. V is TRBV11-2 and J is TRBJ2-5; D unresolved. V shed 4 bases and J shed 2 bases, with 14 bases lying between them. The germline gives CDR1 SGHAT, CDR2 FQNNGV. The CDR3 loop spans 15 amino acids.

This clone showed up just a few times. V and J are TRBV7-2 and TRBJ1-4; no reliable D call. V was pared by 3 bases and J by 5 bases, with 7 bases between. This CDR3 has 13 residues. Germline lookup yields CDR1 SGHTA and CDR2 FQGNSA. CDR3 sequence: CASSLQENEKLFF. In DNA form, the CDR3 reads TGTGCCAGCAGCTTGCAGGAGAATGAAAAACTGTTTTTT.

This clone was seen only a few times. The chain couples TRBV7-8 to TRBJ1-1; 9 nucleotides line up with TRBD1. Germline V gene lookup returns CDR1 SGHVS and CDR2 FQNEAQ. This CDR3 spans 15 amino acids. The ends lost 4 bases at V and 3 bases at J; junction bases unmatched: 6. This CDR3 is CASSSRTGADTEAFF. CDR3 sequence (DNA): TGTGCCAGCAGCTCTCGGACAGGGGCAGACACTGAAGCTTTCTTT.

V is TRBV10-3 and J is TRBJ1-4; the match to TRBD1 covers 8 bases. The CDR3 is made up of 13 amino acids. The germline CDR1 and CDR2 sequences are ENHRY and SYGVKD. Trimming took 10 bases from V and 8 from J; bases not matched to a gene: 9. The CDR3 here is CASSPGGEEKLFF. In nucleotides, the CDR3 is TGTGCCAGCAGCCCAGGGGGCGAGGAAAAACTGTTTTTT.

There are many counts of this clone. The chain carries TRBV9 and TRBJ2-5; 8 bases match TRBD2. The CDR3 totals 14 residues. V was pared by 2 bases and J by 5 bases, with 5 bases of the junction left unmatched. Germline V gene data show CDR1 as SGDLS and CDR2 as YYNGEE. The CDR3 DNA sequence: TGTGCCAGCAGCGTCTCAGCGGGAGAGGAGACCCAGTACTTC. Protein product: CASSVSAGEETQYF.

This clone was detected only a few times. In the same sample, other DNA sequences code for this CDR3. This chain joins TRBV9 and TRBJ2-2; 7 bases fit TRBD2. This CDR3 region has 17 residues. Looked up from germline, CDR1 is SGDLS and CDR2 is YYNGEE. After removal of 0 bases from V and 5 bases from J, the junction contained 10 bases not matched to a gene. In nucleotides, the CDR3 is TGTGCCAGCAGCGTAGCTCTGGTGCAGCGGGATACCGGGGAGCTGTTTTTT. It codes for CASSVALVQRDTGELFF.

The chain has TRBV7-2 and TRBJ1-3, with D unresolved. The germline V gene encodes CDR1 SGHTA and CDR2 FQGNSA. Trimming shortened V by 1 base and J by 4 bases, and 8 bases separated the two germline ends. The CDR3 totals 14 residues. CDR3 sequence (DNA): TGTGCCAGCAGCTTAGAGTCCAGGGGAAACACCATATATTTT. Translation gives CASSLESRGNTIYF. The complete variable domain, with remaining parts taken from reference TRBV7-2 and TRBJ1-3, reads GAGVSQSPSNKVTEKGKDVELRCDPISGHTALYWYRQSLGQGLEFLIYFQGNSAPDKSGLPSDRFSAERTGGSVSTLTIQRTQQEDSAVYLCASSLESRGNTIYFGEGSWLTVV.

This clone was detected only a few times. J is TRBJ1-1 and V is TRBV2; 7 bases are a match to TRBD1. The V gene end was trimmed by 4 bases and the J gene end by 1 base; junction bases not matched to a gene: 3. Germline CDR1 and CDR2: SNHLY and FYNNEI. The CDR3 has 14 amino acids. As DNA, the CDR3 is TGTGCCAGCAGTGTCAGACAGGGGAACACTGAAGCTTTCTTT. Protein: CASSVRQGNTEAFF.

This clone has a handful of counts. The chain joins TRBV7-3 to TRBJ2-1; possibly TRBD2 for D (6 bases). Germline lookup yields CDR1 SGHTA and CDR2 FQGTGA. V gave up 3 bases and J gave up 4 bases, with 7 bases separating them. The CDR3 length is 13 residues. This CDR3 reads CASSLTSYNEQFF. The CDR3 DNA follows: TGTGCCAGCAGCTTGACTAGTTACAATGAGCAGTTCTTC.

The rearrangement joins TRBV19 to TRBJ1-2; D possibly corresponds to TRBD1 (5 bases). The CDR3 is 14 residues long. Trimming removed 2 bases from V and 3 bases from J, with 10 bases in between. Germline CDR1 is LNHDA and CDR2 is SQIVND (reference sequence). The CDR3 spells CASSIQGPYYGYTF. For the CDR3, the DNA is TGTGCCAGTAGTATACAGGGACCCTACTATGGCTACACCTTC.

The rearrangement links TRBV7-7 to TRBJ2-5; TRBD1 matches 7 bases. Germline V gene sequence: CDR1 SSHAT, CDR2 FNYEAQ (reference sequence). The CDR3 has 14 residues. CDR3 residues: CASQDRSGVETQYF. The CDR3 DNA follows: TGTGCTAGTCAGGACAGGTCCGGGGTAGAGACCCAGTACTTC.

The chain is built from TRBV19 and TRBJ2-3; no clear D gene. V was pared by 5 bases and J by 2 bases, with 8 bases between. The CDR3 loop spans 13 amino acids. In germline, CDR1 is LNHDA, CDR2 SQIVND (reference sequence). The CDR3 DNA is TGTGCCAGTAGTCCCCCCTTCACAGATACGCAGTATTTT. Amino acid sequence: CASSPPFTDTQYF. Based on the CDR3 plus reference TRBV19 and TRBJ2-3, the full variable domain is DGGITQSPKYLFRKEGQNVTLSCEQNLNHDAMYWYRQDPGQGLRLIYYSQIVNDFQKGDIAEGYSVSREKKESFPLTVTSAQKNPTAFYLCASSPPFTDTQYFGPGTRLTVL.

J is TRBJ1-1 and V is TRBV13; the D is unclear. V shed 3 bases and J shed 1 base, with 9 bases lying between them. Germline assignment: CDR1 PRHDT and CDR2 FYEKMQ (reference sequence). The CDR3 is 14 amino acids. The CDR3 is CASSFRDQNTEAFF. CDR3 in DNA: TGTGCCAGCAGCTTCCGGGATCAGAACACTGAAGCTTTCTTT.

This clone has at least ten counts. The J gene is TRBJ1-4, the V gene TRBV6-1; D unresolved. Trimming removed 4 bases at V and 4 bases at J, with 13 bases between. The CDR3 extends over 15 amino acids. Germline values: CDR1 MNHNS, CDR2 SASEGT. The CDR3 sequence: CASSGASSGNEKLFF. The CDR3 DNA is TGTGCCAGCAGTGGGGCTTCTTCGGGTAATGAAAAACTGTTTTTT.

The V call is TRBV5-1, the J call TRBJ1-1; D is unclear. The V and J ends lost 0 bases and 2 bases respectively, with 8 bases between them. CDR3 size: 14 residues. Per the germline V gene, CDR1 is SGHRS and CDR2 is YFSETQ. CDR3 residues: CASSLEGSNTEAFF. In DNA form, the CDR3 reads TGCGCCAGCAGCTTGGAGGGCAGTAACACTGAAGCTTTCTTT.

This chain uses TRBV6-6 with TRBJ1-3, with D unresolved. With 4 bases removed from V and 4 bases from J, the gap between germline ends came to 11 bases. The CDR3 is 14 residues long. Germline V gives CDR1 MNHNY, CDR2 SVGAGI (reference sequence). In DNA, the CDR3 is TGTGCCAGCAGTTTCTCAAGTTCCGGAAACACCATATATTTT. Amino acid sequence: CASSFSSSGNTIYF.

The chain couples TRBV4-1 to TRBJ2-2; 10 bases line up with TRBD2. Trimming cost V 4 bases and J 3 bases; bases outside gene matches: 5. Germline values: CDR1 MGHRA, CDR2 YSYEKL. CDR3 length equals 16 residues. The CDR3, as DNA: TGCGCCAGCAGCCTCCTAGCGGGAGACGACACCGGGGAGCTGTTTTTT. It is translated as CASSLLAGDDTGELFF.

This clone was seen more than once but under ten times. The V call is TRBV5-1, the J call TRBJ2-5, with D possibly being TRBD2 (5 bases). The V gene lost 0 bases and the J gene lost 7 bases, with 10 bases spanning the gap. This CDR3 is 13 amino acids long. Germline V gene sequence: CDR1 SGHRS, CDR2 YFSETQ. CDR3 sequence: CASSLEEEGTQYF. The CDR3 DNA reads TGCGCCAGCAGCTTGGAGGAGGAAGGGACCCAGTACTTC.

There are a few counts of this clone. The V and J genes are TRBV6-1 and TRBJ1-2; 7 bases fit TRBD1. Germline V gene sequence: CDR1 MNHNS, CDR2 SASEGT. Unmatched junction bases numbered 9, after V lost 8 bases and J lost 3 bases. The length of the CDR3 is 14 residues. The CDR3 DNA is TGTGCCAGCCTCAGGGGGATGGCTGACTATGGCTACACCTTC. Translated: CASLRGMADYGYTF.

This clone has only a few counts. CDR3 DNA sequence: TGTGCCAGCAGGCAGAGCAATCAGCCCCAGCATTTT. Its protein is CASRQSNQPQHF. The chain is built from TRBV6-1 and TRBJ1-5; D remains ambiguous. The CDR3 runs to 12 residues. The V and J ends lost 6 bases and 1 base respectively, with 4 bases between them. CDR1 is MNHNS, CDR2 SASEGT, per germline.

The genes are TRBV5-4 and TRBJ1-2; D uncertain. This CDR3 comprises 14 residues. V lost 0 bases and J lost 1, with 7 bases in between. Germline V CDR1 and CDR2: SGHNT, YYREEE (reference sequence). CDR3 region: CASSLDRHNYGYTF. The CDR3 DNA sequence: TGTGCCAGCAGCTTGGACAGACATAACTATGGCTACACCTTC.

There are many counts of this clone. The chain combines TRBV10-3 with TRBJ2-7; possibly TRBD1 for D (6 bases). Germline V gene lookup returns CDR1 ENHRY and CDR2 SYGVKD. The CDR3 sequence is 12 residues long. Trimming removed 6 bases from V and 0 bases from J, with 6 bases in between. As DNA, the CDR3 is TGTGCCATCAGGGACAGCTCCTACGAGCAGTACTTC. This codes for CAIRDSSYEQYF.

As to this clone: Other nucleotide sequences in the sample specify the same CDR3. The chain is built from TRBV7-9 and TRBJ2-6; D is possibly TRBD2 (5 bases). In germline, CDR1 is SEHNR, CDR2 FQNEAQ (reference sequence). The CDR3 is 15 residues long. Trimming left V 1 base short and J 1 base short, with 5 bases between. The CDR3 DNA reads as TGTGCCAGCAGCTTAGGAGGGTCTGGGGCCAACGTCCTGACTTTC. This codes for CASSLGGSGANVLTF.

The J gene is TRBJ1-1, the V gene TRBV18; a possible D gene is TRBD1 (5 bases). Trimming removed 3 bases from V and 4 bases from J, with 18 bases in between. Germline-derived CDR1 and CDR2 are KGHSH and LQKENI. The CDR3 extends over 16 amino acids. CDR3 DNA sequence: TGTGCCAGCTCACCGCAAGGGCGTGGGGGAGGCACTGAAGCTTTCTTT. This sequence encodes CASSPQGRGGGTEAFF.

CDR3 residues: CSLGRGGDTQYF. The DNA for the CDR3 is TGCAGCCTGGGGCGGGGTGGAGATACGCAGTATTTT. The V call is TRBV29-1, the J call TRBJ2-3, with D perhaps TRBD2 (6 bases). Trimming shortened V by 8 bases and J by 5 bases, and 14 bases separated the two germline ends. Per the germline V gene, CDR1 is SQVTM and CDR2 is ANQGSEA. The CDR3 contains 12 residues.

This clone was seen a few times. The chain recombines TRBV7-6 with TRBJ2-5, with TRBD1 identical over 7 bases. The CDR3 sequence is 17 residues long. Germline V gene data show CDR1 as SGHVS and CDR2 as FNYEAQ. With 2 bases clipped from V and 3 bases from J, the junction kept 12 bases outside the gene matches. For the CDR3, the DNA is TGTGCCAGCAGCTTAACTACTGACAGGGATGGGAAAGAGACCCAGTACTTC. The encoded protein is CASSLTTDRDGKETQYF.

This clone was detected only a few times. V gene TRBV30 combines with J gene TRBJ1-1; D gene uncertain. The CDR3 length is 11 residues. Trimming removed 2 bases at V and 8 bases at J, with 9 bases between. Germline V CDR1 and CDR2: GTSNPN, SVGIG (reference sequence). Written as DNA, the CDR3 is TGTGCCTGGAGTCGGCAGGTCGAAGCTTTCTTT. Translated: CAWSRQVEAFF. The full variable domain, its missing parts supplied by reference TRBV30 and TRBJ1-1, is SQTIHQWPATLVQPVGSPLSLECTVEGTSNPNLYWYRQAAGRGLQLLFYSVGIGQISSEVPQNLSASRPQDRQFILSSKKLLLSDSGFYLCAWSRQVEAFFGQGTRLTVV.

This clone turned up a few times. The chain employs TRBV6-1 and TRBJ1-4, with D hard to call. V was trimmed by 6 bases and J by 7 bases, leaving 12 bases between them. The CDR3 runs 13 residues. Germline assignment: CDR1 MNHNS and CDR2 SASEGT. CDR3 residues: CASSRGGSEKLFF. The DNA of the CDR3 is TGTGCCAGCAGCCGAGGCGGGAGTGAAAAACTGTTTTTT.

In its sample, this clone was seen a few times. This specimen includes other DNA sequences encoding the same CDR3. This chain connects TRBV7-9 to TRBJ1-4; D ambiguous. CDR1 and CDR2 from the germline V gene are SEHNR and FQNEAQ (reference sequence). Trimming cost V 1 base and J 8 bases, with 8 bases left between them. CDR3 length: 13 residues. CDR3 in amino acids: CASSLVRGEKLFF. DNA for the CDR3: TGTGCCAGCAGCTTAGTCCGAGGGGAAAAACTGTTTTTT.